The rows below give T cell receptor beta chains drawn from one sample of a study of Graves' ophthalmopathy and Graves' hyperthyroidism. TCRdb recomputed calls from the multiplex PCR reads with MiXCR, one row per CDR3 protein. The profile shows hundreds of thousands of distinct CDR3 sequences, around 50% of them singletons. The sample taken for sequencing was peripheral blood. The origin of the receptors is an adult man with Graves' ophthalmopathy. The CDR3 runs from the conserved cysteine through the conserved F or W. A D gene is named only where the DNA matches it firmly. Size is stated for part of the rows, as once, few or many counts, or as a class when the clone is expanded.

cdr3_aa: CASRGQYISGYTF; cdr3_nt: TGTGCCAGCCGCGGACAGTACATCTCTGGCTACACCTTC; j_call: TRBJ1-2; v_call: TRBV19; d_call: .; clone_size: .
cdr3_aa: CAISDPGDEQYF; cdr3_nt: TGTGCCATCAGTGATCCAGGGGACGAGCAGTACTTC; j_call: TRBJ2-7; v_call: TRBV10-3; d_call: .; clone_size: .
cdr3_aa: CASGTTPDRTYGYTF; cdr3_nt: TGCGCCAGCGGCACTACGCCGGACAGGACCTATGGCTACACCTTC; j_call: TRBJ1-2; v_call: TRBV5-1; d_call: TRBD1; clone_size: .
cdr3_aa: CASGGQDNYGYTF; cdr3_nt: TGTGCCAGCGGGGGACAGGACAACTATGGCTACACCTTC; j_call: TRBJ1-2; v_call: TRBV2; d_call: TRBD1; clone_size: .
cdr3_aa: CSALGTDSQETQYF; cdr3_nt: TGCAGTGCCCTGGGTACGGACAGTCAAGAGACCCAGTACTTC; j_call: TRBJ2-5; v_call: TRBV20-1; d_call: .; clone_size: few
cdr3_aa: CSVEDRGLAGAGELFF; cdr3_nt: TGCAGCGTTGAAGATCGGGGACTAGCGGGGGCCGGGGAGCTGTTTTTT; j_call: TRBJ2-2; v_call: TRBV29-1; d_call: TRBD2; clone_size: .
cdr3_aa: CSVLGAAPWGATQHF; cdr3_nt: TGCAGCGTTTTGGGAGCGGCCCCTTGGGGGGCGACCCAGCATTTT; j_call: TRBJ1-5; v_call: TRBV29-1; d_call: .; clone_size: .
cdr3_aa: CASSLGTSASQETQYF; cdr3_nt: TGTGCCAGCAGTCTTGGGACTAGCGCCTCGCAAGAGACCCAGTACTTC; j_call: TRBJ2-5; v_call: TRBV28; d_call: TRBD2; clone_size: .
cdr3_aa: CASSAQGAVGGSPLHF; cdr3_nt: TGTGCCAGCAGTGCCCAGGGGGCTGTTGGGGGTTCACCCCTCCACTTT; j_call: TRBJ1-6; v_call: TRBV6-4; d_call: TRBD1; clone_size: .
cdr3_aa: CAISTGGTEAFF; cdr3_nt: TGTGCCATCAGTACAGGGGGGACTGAAGCTTTCTTT; j_call: TRBJ1-1; v_call: TRBV6-4; d_call: TRBD1; clone_size: .
cdr3_aa: CSARSVTRSPLHF; cdr3_nt: TGCAGTGCTAGATCAGTCACACGTTCACCCCTCCACTTT; j_call: TRBJ1-6; v_call: TRBV20-1; d_call: .; clone_size: many
cdr3_aa: CASSRRTLQETQYF; cdr3_nt: TGCGCCAGCAGCCGCCGGACTCTCCAAGAGACCCAGTACTTC; j_call: TRBJ2-5; v_call: TRBV4-1; d_call: .; clone_size: .
cdr3_aa: CASSEAMGEKLFF; cdr3_nt: TGTGCCAGCAGTGAAGCAATGGGGGAAAAACTGTTTTTT; j_call: TRBJ1-4; v_call: TRBV2; d_call: .; clone_size: .
cdr3_aa: CATSGPGDQETQYF; cdr3_nt: TGTGCCACCTCCGGGCCTGGGGACCAAGAGACCCAGTACTTC; j_call: TRBJ2-5; v_call: TRBV28; d_call: .; clone_size: .
cdr3_aa: CASSGRGGDYGYTF; cdr3_nt: TGTGCCAGCAGCGGCCGGGGGGGGGACTATGGCTACACCTTC; j_call: TRBJ1-2; v_call: TRBV9; d_call: .; clone_size: .
cdr3_aa: CSVRAVLGTDTQYF; cdr3_nt: TGCAGCGTTAGGGCTGTTCTAGGCACAGATACGCAGTATTTT; j_call: TRBJ2-3; v_call: TRBV29-1; d_call: .; clone_size: .
cdr3_aa: CSVEEGTRLYGYTF; cdr3_nt: TGCAGCGTTGAAGAGGGGACGAGACTCTATGGCTACACCTTC; j_call: TRBJ1-2; v_call: TRBV29-1; d_call: .; clone_size: many
cdr3_aa: CASLGGLDYGYTF; cdr3_nt: TGTGCCAGCCTCGGGGGACTGGACTATGGCTACACCTTC; j_call: TRBJ1-2; v_call: TRBV6-5; d_call: .; clone_size: few
cdr3_aa: CASSGTYEQFF; cdr3_nt: TGCGCCAGCAGCGGCACGTATGAGCAGTTCTTC; j_call: TRBJ2-1; v_call: TRBV5-1; d_call: .; clone_size: .
cdr3_aa: CASSLGQTNNSPLHF; cdr3_nt: TGTGCCAGCAGCTTAGGCCAGACAAATAATTCACCCCTCCACTTT; j_call: TRBJ1-6; v_call: TRBV7-2; d_call: .; clone_size: few
cdr3_aa: CASSPYRDVYGYTF; cdr3_nt: TGTGCCAGCAGTCCCTACCGGGACGTCTATGGCTACACCTTC; j_call: TRBJ1-2; v_call: TRBV7-2; d_call: .; clone_size: few
cdr3_aa: CASGLGTNEKLFF; cdr3_nt: TGTGCCAGCGGCTTAGGGACTAATGAAAAACTGTTTTTT; j_call: TRBJ1-4; v_call: TRBV5-4; d_call: .; clone_size: .
cdr3_aa: CASSSDGAYGYTF; cdr3_nt: TGTGCCAGCAGCTCGGACGGGGCATATGGCTACACCTTC; j_call: TRBJ1-2; v_call: TRBV7-3; d_call: .; clone_size: .
cdr3_aa: CASSVEDGDTGELFF; cdr3_nt: TGTGCCAGCAGCGTAGAGGACGGGGACACCGGGGAGCTGTTTTTT; j_call: TRBJ2-2; v_call: TRBV9; d_call: .; clone_size: few
cdr3_aa: CATSLGGRGRNQPQHF; cdr3_nt: TGTGCCACCAGTTTGGGCGGAAGGGGACGTAATCAGCCCCAGCATTTT; j_call: TRBJ1-5; v_call: TRBV24-1; d_call: .; clone_size: .
cdr3_aa: CASRERKGNTIYF; cdr3_nt: TGTGCCAGCAGGGAGAGAAAAGGGAACACCATATATTTT; j_call: TRBJ1-3; v_call: TRBV6-4; d_call: .; clone_size: .
cdr3_aa: CASSFLLTGLSLRETQYF; cdr3_nt: TGTGCCAGCAGCTTCCTCCTGACAGGGTTGAGTCTTAGGGAGACCCAGTACTTC; j_call: TRBJ2-5; v_call: TRBV7-2; d_call: TRBD1; clone_size: .
cdr3_aa: CATASSGANVLTF; cdr3_nt: TGTGCCACCGCGAGCTCTGGGGCCAACGTCCTGACTTTC; j_call: TRBJ2-6; v_call: TRBV24-1; d_call: .; clone_size: many
cdr3_aa: CASSPPNTYEQYF; cdr3_nt: TGCGCCAGCAGCCCGCCTAACACGTACGAGCAGTACTTC; j_call: TRBJ2-7; v_call: TRBV5-1; d_call: .; clone_size: .
cdr3_aa: CASRGAGCPPYEQYF; cdr3_nt: TGTGCCTCCAGGGGGGCCGGTTGCCCTCCCTACGAGCAGTACTTC; j_call: TRBJ2-7; v_call: TRBV24-1; d_call: .; clone_size: .
cdr3_aa: CASSPTWGHSKETQYF; cdr3_nt: TGTGCCAGCAGCCCCACATGGGGACATAGCAAAGAGACCCAGTACTTC; j_call: TRBJ2-5; v_call: TRBV7-6; d_call: .; clone_size: .
cdr3_aa: CASSFGKETQYF; cdr3_nt: TGTGCCAGCAGCTTTGGGAAGGAGACCCAGTACTTC; j_call: TRBJ2-5; v_call: TRBV7-2; d_call: .; clone_size: .
cdr3_aa: CASSPGTGQQETQYF; cdr3_nt: TGTGCCAGCAGCCCTGGGACAGGACAACAAGAGACCCAGTACTTC; j_call: TRBJ2-5; v_call: TRBV7-9; d_call: TRBD1; clone_size: .
cdr3_aa: CASSPRGASGGTYEQYF; cdr3_nt: TGTGCCAGCAGCCCGCGGGGGGCCTCCGGGGGGACCTACGAGCAGTACTTC; j_call: TRBJ2-7; v_call: TRBV12-3/TRBV12-4; d_call: TRBD2; clone_size: .
cdr3_aa: CASSVAGEGYEQYF; cdr3_nt: TGTGCCAGCAGCGTAGCGGGAGAAGGCTACGAGCAGTACTTC; j_call: TRBJ2-7; v_call: TRBV9; d_call: .; clone_size: .
cdr3_aa: CSARQGAVRNQPQHF; cdr3_nt: TGCAGTGCTAGGCAGGGGGCAGTGCGCAATCAGCCCCAGCATTTT; j_call: TRBJ1-5; v_call: TRBV20-1; d_call: TRBD1; clone_size: many
cdr3_aa: CSVEGGKGTEGYTF; cdr3_nt: TGCAGCGTTGAAGGGGGGAAGGGAACAGAAGGCTACACCTTC; j_call: TRBJ1-2; v_call: TRBV29-1; d_call: .; clone_size: few
cdr3_aa: CASSAASGRTSGNTIYF; cdr3_nt: TGTGCCAGCAGTGCGGCAAGTGGTAGAACCTCTGGAAACACCATATATTTT; j_call: TRBJ1-3; v_call: TRBV25-1; d_call: .; clone_size: many
cdr3_aa: CASSLGSGTGYEQYF; cdr3_nt: TGTGCCAGCAGCTTAGGTTCCGGGACAGGCTACGAGCAGTACTTC; j_call: TRBJ2-7; v_call: TRBV7-9; d_call: TRBD1; clone_size: few
cdr3_aa: CASGDAGEMHGYTF; cdr3_nt: TGTGCCAGCGGTGATGCGGGGGAAATGCATGGCTACACCTTC; j_call: TRBJ1-2; v_call: TRBV2; d_call: .; clone_size: .
cdr3_aa: CASSFGGATNYGYTF; cdr3_nt: TGTGCCAGCAGTTTTGGAGGTGCTACTAACTATGGCTACACCTTC; j_call: TRBJ1-2; v_call: TRBV12-3/TRBV12-4; d_call: .; clone_size: .
cdr3_aa: CASSGDPWDTEAFF; cdr3_nt: TGTGCCAGCAGCGGGGACCCTTGGGACACTGAAGCTTTCTTT; j_call: TRBJ1-1; v_call: TRBV7-9; d_call: .; clone_size: .
cdr3_aa: CASTQGDLSNYGYTF; cdr3_nt: TGCGCCAGCACCCAAGGGGACTTATCCAACTATGGCTACACCTTC; j_call: TRBJ1-2; v_call: TRBV5-1; d_call: .; clone_size: .
cdr3_aa: CSARAADSYEQYF; cdr3_nt: TGCAGTGCTAGAGCCGCGGACTCCTACGAGCAGTACTTC; j_call: TRBJ2-7; v_call: TRBV20-1; d_call: .; clone_size: .
cdr3_aa: CASGTRATPNEKLFF; cdr3_nt: TGTGCCAGTGGGACGAGGGCAACACCTAATGAAAAACTGTTTTTT; j_call: TRBJ1-4; v_call: TRBV19; d_call: .; clone_size: .
cdr3_aa: CASSYDNSGEKLFF; cdr3_nt: TGTGCCAGCAGTTACGATAATTCGGGGGAAAAACTGTTTTTT; j_call: TRBJ1-4; v_call: TRBV6-6; d_call: .; clone_size: .
cdr3_aa: CASSQNPYEQYF; cdr3_nt: TGTGCCAGTTCGCAGAACCCCTACGAGCAGTACTTC; j_call: TRBJ2-7; v_call: TRBV19; d_call: .; clone_size: .
cdr3_aa: CASSGQGGYEQYF; cdr3_nt: TGCGCCAGCAGTGGGCAGGGGGGCTACGAGCAGTACTTC; j_call: TRBJ2-7; v_call: TRBV10-2; d_call: .; clone_size: many
cdr3_aa: CASSQRTNEQFF; cdr3_nt: TGTGCCAGCAGCCAGAGGACCAATGAGCAGTTCTTC; j_call: TRBJ2-1; v_call: TRBV9; d_call: .; clone_size: .
cdr3_aa: CASSPLWAAQETQYF; cdr3_nt: TGTGCCAGCAGTCCCCTGTGGGCAGCCCAAGAGACCCAGTACTTC; j_call: TRBJ2-5; v_call: TRBV2; d_call: .; clone_size: .
cdr3_aa: CAITATGYEQYF; cdr3_nt: TGTGCCATCACCGCCACAGGGTACGAGCAGTACTTC; j_call: TRBJ2-7; v_call: TRBV10-3; d_call: .; clone_size: many
cdr3_aa: CASRVDSNTGELFF; cdr3_nt: TGTGCCAGCCGAGTAGATTCGAACACCGGGGAGCTGTTTTTT; j_call: TRBJ2-2; v_call: TRBV2; d_call: .; clone_size: .
cdr3_aa: CASSLGQGGIGETQYF; cdr3_nt: TGTGCCAGCAGCCTGGGACAGGGGGGGATAGGTGAGACCCAGTACTTC; j_call: TRBJ2-5; v_call: TRBV6-2/TRBV6-3; d_call: TRBD1; clone_size: .
cdr3_aa: CASSQPGGGYEQYF; cdr3_nt: TGTGCCAGCAGCCAACCCGGGGGGGGCTACGAGCAGTACTTC; j_call: TRBJ2-7; v_call: TRBV7-6; d_call: TRBD2; clone_size: .
cdr3_aa: CSAAGLPSETQYF; cdr3_nt: TGCAGTGCTGCGGGACTCCCGAGTGAGACCCAGTACTTC; j_call: TRBJ2-5; v_call: TRBV20-1; d_call: .; clone_size: few